This record concerns one TCR beta chain sequence. Its antigen is unknown. A sample-barcoded 5' primer and a J-beta primer mix were used in a second PCR of roughly 7 to 11 cycles. TCRdb independently ran MiXCR on the 5' RACE reads; one entry per CDR3 protein. The sample shows some 1,500,000 distinct CDR3 sequences, roughly two fifths of them seen only once. Healthy Caucasian individuals from Russia aged roughly 6 to 90 served as donors. In germline, CDR1 is MNHEY, CDR2 SVGAGI. V trimming: 8 bases; J trimming: 5 bases; junction bases outside the gene matches: 8. The CDR3 spans 14 residues. This record belongs to a study of blood T cells in healthy people across ages. Study context: Through template switching, about one barcoded beta molecule was captured per two T cells, as measured in model experiments. Study findings and constraints: Measured against age, TCR beta diversity per million T cells decreased in a roughly linear manner.

The chain has TRBV6-5 and TRBJ2-5; 10 nucleotides align to TRBD2. The clonotype originates from a young woman in good health. Source material: blood. CDR3 loop: CASGPGLAMETQYF. In DNA form, the CDR3 reads TGTGCCAGCGGGCCGGGACTAGCGATGGAGACCCAGTACTTC.